This TCR beta chain derives from a study of T cells in Graves' hyperthyroidism and ophthalmopathy. Using RNA transcripts as the source, TCR beta CDR3 regions were amplified. In the first-round RT-PCR of the TCR CDR3, the HTBI primer set was used. TCRdb re-called the multiplex PCR reads with MiXCR, one entry per CDR3 protein. The sample includes approximately 330,000 distinct CDR3 sequences, around 20% of them seen just once. This clonotype was found a few times. CDR3 length: 15 residues. The V gene end was trimmed by 10 bases and the J gene end by 12 bases; junction bases not matched to a gene: 21. Germline CDR1 reads MNHNS; CDR2 reads SASEGT.

This rearrangement joins TRBV6-1 to TRBJ1-2, with 9 bases identical to TRBD1. Sequenced sample: blood. This clonotype was sampled from a woman in her fifties or sixties with Graves' hyperthyroidism. The CDR3 loop is CATQALNPGQGGDTF. CDR3 coding DNA: TGTGCCACACAAGCCCTTAACCCGGGACAGGGAGGGGACACCTTC.